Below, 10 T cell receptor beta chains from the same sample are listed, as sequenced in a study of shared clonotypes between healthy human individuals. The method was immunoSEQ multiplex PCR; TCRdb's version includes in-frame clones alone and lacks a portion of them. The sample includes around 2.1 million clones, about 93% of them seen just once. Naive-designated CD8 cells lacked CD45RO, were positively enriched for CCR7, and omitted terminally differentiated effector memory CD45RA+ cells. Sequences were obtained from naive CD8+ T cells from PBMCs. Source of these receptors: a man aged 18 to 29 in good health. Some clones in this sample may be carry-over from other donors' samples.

The CDR3 here is CASSPGQGVPGANVLTF. CDR3 sequence (DNA): TGCGCCAGCAGCCCGGGACAGGGGGTCCCTGGGGCCAACGTCCTGACTTTC. This chain uses TRBV4-3 with TRBJ2-6, with 11 bases fitting TRBD1. With V trimmed by 4 bases and J by 2 bases, 4 bases remained unmatched. Germline V gene sequence: CDR1 LGHNA, CDR2 YSLEER. The CDR3 consists of 17 residues.

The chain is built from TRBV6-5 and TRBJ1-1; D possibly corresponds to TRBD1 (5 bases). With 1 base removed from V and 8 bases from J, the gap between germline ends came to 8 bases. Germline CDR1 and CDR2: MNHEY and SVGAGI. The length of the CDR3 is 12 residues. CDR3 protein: CASSYWGLEAFF. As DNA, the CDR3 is TGTGCCAGCAGTTACTGGGGACTCGAAGCTTTCTTT.

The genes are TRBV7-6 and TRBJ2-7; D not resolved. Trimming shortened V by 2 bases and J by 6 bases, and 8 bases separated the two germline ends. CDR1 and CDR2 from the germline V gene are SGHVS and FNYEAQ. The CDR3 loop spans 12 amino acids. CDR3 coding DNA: TGTGCCAGCAGCTTATCGGGTGGCGAGCAGTACTTC. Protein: CASSLSGGEQYF.

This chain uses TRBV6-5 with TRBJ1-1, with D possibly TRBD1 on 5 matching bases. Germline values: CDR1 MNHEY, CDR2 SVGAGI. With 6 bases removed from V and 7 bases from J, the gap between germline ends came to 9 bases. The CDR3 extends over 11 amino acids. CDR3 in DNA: TGTGCCAGCAGAGAAGGGGTTGAAGCTTTCTTT. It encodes CASREGVEAFF.

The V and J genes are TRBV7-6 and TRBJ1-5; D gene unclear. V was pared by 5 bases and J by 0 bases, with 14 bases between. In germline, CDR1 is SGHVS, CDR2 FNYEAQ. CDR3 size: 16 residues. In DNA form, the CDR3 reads TGTGCCAGCAGCGCCGGACTGATTGATAGCAATCAGCCCCAGCATTTT. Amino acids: CASSAGLIDSNQPQHF.

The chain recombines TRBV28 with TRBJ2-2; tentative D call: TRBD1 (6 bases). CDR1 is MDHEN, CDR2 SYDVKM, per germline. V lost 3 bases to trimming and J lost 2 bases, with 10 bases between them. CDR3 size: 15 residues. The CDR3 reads CASSLRTVNTGELFF. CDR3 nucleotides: TGTGCCAGCAGTTTGCGGACAGTTAACACCGGGGAGCTGTTTTTT.

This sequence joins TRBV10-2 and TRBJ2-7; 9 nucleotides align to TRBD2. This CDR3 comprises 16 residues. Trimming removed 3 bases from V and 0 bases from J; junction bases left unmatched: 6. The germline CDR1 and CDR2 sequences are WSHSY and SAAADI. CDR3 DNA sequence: TGCGCCAGCAGTGAACGAGCGGGAGGCCTCTCCTACGAGCAGTACTTC. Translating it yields CASSERAGGLSYEQYF.

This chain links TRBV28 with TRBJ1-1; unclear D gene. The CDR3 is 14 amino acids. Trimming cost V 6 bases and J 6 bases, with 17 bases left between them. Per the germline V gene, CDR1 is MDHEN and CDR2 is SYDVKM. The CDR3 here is CASSHDDLLPEAFF. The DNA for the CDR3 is TGTGCCAGCAGCCATGACGACTTGTTGCCTGAAGCTTTCTTT.

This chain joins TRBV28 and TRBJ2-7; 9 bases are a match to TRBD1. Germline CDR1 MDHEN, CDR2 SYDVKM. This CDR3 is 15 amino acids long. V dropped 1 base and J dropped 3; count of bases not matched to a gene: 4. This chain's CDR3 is CASSLLGQGRYEQYF. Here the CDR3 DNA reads TGTGCCAGCAGTTTATTGGGACAGGGCCGCTACGAGCAGTACTTC. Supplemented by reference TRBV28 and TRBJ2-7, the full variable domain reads DVKVTQSSRYLVKRTGEKVFLECVQDMDHENMFWYRQDPGLGLRLIYFSYDVKMKEKGDIPEGYSVSREKKERFSLILESASTNQTSMYLCASSLLGQGRYEQYFGPGTRLTVT.

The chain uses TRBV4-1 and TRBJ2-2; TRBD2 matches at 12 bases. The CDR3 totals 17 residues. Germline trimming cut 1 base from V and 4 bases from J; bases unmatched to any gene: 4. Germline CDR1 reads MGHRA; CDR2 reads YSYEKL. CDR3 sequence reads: CASSQARLAGVTGELFF. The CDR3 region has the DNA TGCGCCAGCAGCCAAGCACGACTAGCGGGAGTCACCGGGGAGCTGTTTTTT.